The 8 T cell receptor beta chains listed next were all sequenced from one sample in a study of monozygotic twins with inflammatory bowel disease. TCRdb re-called the 5' RACE reads and catalogs CDR3 proteins one per entry, DNA excluded. The ten most abundant clones cover more than 1.5% of a sample with around 100,000 distinct CDR3 sequences. Material: blood. These receptors all come from a human donor with ulcerative colitis or Crohn's disease, or a healthy co-twin of an affected twin (not recorded which).

J is TRBJ2-2 and V is TRBV2. Per germline, CDR1 SNHLY and CDR2 FYNNEI. This CDR3 region has 12 residues. The CDR3 region is CASSQLTGELFF.

The V call is TRBV20-1, the J call TRBJ2-1; TCRdb's D call, TRBD2, is unchecked because there is no DNA. CDR3 length equals 16 residues. Germline V CDR1 and CDR2: DFQATT, SNEGSKA (reference sequence). The CDR3 region is CKVISGTSGRYNEQFF.

J is TRBJ2-1 and V is TRBV20-1; TCRdb's D call, TRBD2, is unchecked because there is no DNA. From germline, CDR1 is DFQATT and CDR2 SNEGSKA (reference sequence). The CDR3 runs to 13 residues. CDR3 sequence reads: CSASGSEVNEQFF.

This rearrangement joins TRBV4-1 to TRBJ2-3. CDR1 is MGHRA, CDR2 YSYEKL, per germline. The CDR3 is 15 residues long. The CDR3 protein is CASSQDPVGTDTQYF.

The rearrangement links TRBV30 to TRBJ2-5; lacking DNA, the TRBD1 call made by TCRdb goes unchecked. The CDR3 is made up of 15 amino acids. Germline V lookup: CDR1 GTSNPN, CDR2 SVGIG (reference sequence). The CDR3 loop reads CAWSDGTGGRETQYF. Full variable domain (missing parts from reference TRBV30 and TRBJ2-5): SQTIHQWPATLVQPVGSPLSLECTVEGTSNPNLYWYRQAAGRGLQLLFYSVGIGQISSEVPQNLSASRPQDRQFILSSKKLLLSDSGFYLCAWSDGTGGRETQYFGPGTRLLVL.

The chain combines TRBV28 with TRBJ2-1; the D call from TCRdb, TRBD2, cannot be confirmed without DNA. Looked up from germline, CDR1 is MDHEN and CDR2 is SYDVKM. This CDR3 is built from 18 residues. The CDR3 spells CASSSIRLAGAHYNEQFF.

The V and J genes are TRBV7-3 and TRBJ2-1; TCRdb returns TRBD2, unconfirmable since there is no DNA. The CDR3 spans 16 residues. Germline CDR1 SGHTA, CDR2 FQGTGA. CDR3 residues: CASSLIAGPRRNEQFF.

The chain employs TRBV6-2 or TRBV6-3 and TRBJ2-1; no DNA is available, so the TRBD2 call from TCRdb remains unchecked. Germline V gene data show CDR1 as MNHEY and CDR2 as SVGEGT. The CDR3 sequence is 15 residues long. CDR3 sequence: CASSFRTSGINEQFF.